Listed below are T cell receptor beta chains from one sample, sequenced in a study of blood T cell repertoires in COVID-19. Measured with immunoSEQ multiplex PCR; TCRdb has only the in-frame clones, and not every one. The data show about 500,000 clones, with about 89% seen just once and about 8.2% held by the top ten. The sequenced material came from peripheral blood. These receptors originate from a woman in her fifties or sixties with COVID-19, enrolled during active disease. The CDR3 runs from the conserved cysteine through the conserved F or W. D genes are given only for firm matches.

TRBJ2-7	TRBV5-8	TRBD1	TGTGCCAGCAGCTTTGGGACAGGAACCTACGAGCAGTACTTC	CASSFGTGTYEQYF
TRBJ2-5	TRBV24-1	TRBD2	TGTGCCACCAGTGCGACTAGCGGCCAAGAGACCCAGTACTTC	CATSATSGQETQYF
TRBJ1-1	TRBV19	.	TGTGCCAGTTCCGACAGGCAATACACTGAAGCTTTCTTT	CASSDRQYTEAFF
TRBJ1-4	TRBV5-1	TRBD1	TGCGCCAGCAGCTCCCGATCGACAGGGCTTAATGAAAAACTGTTTTTT	CASSSRSTGLNEKLFF
TRBJ1-1	TRBV4-1	TRBD1	TGCGCCAGCAGCCGACCCGGGACAGGGAACACTGAAGCTTTCTTT	CASSRPGTGNTEAFF
TRBJ1-3	TRBV6-5	.	TGTGCCAGCAGTTACGGGGCGCTAGTCTCTGGAAACACCATATATTTT	CASSYGALVSGNTIYF
TRBJ2-1	TRBV5-6	.	TGTGCCAGCAGCTTTTCGAATGAGCAGTTCTTC	CASSFSNEQFF
TRBJ2-2	TRBV3-1/TRBV3-2	TRBD2	TGTGCCAGCAGCCAACATCCTAGCGGGGACATCGGGGAGCTGTTTTTT	CASSQHPSGDIGELFF
TRBJ1-6	TRBV7-9	.	TGTGCCAGCAGTCCAACGCGGGATTCACCCCTCCACTTT	CASSPTRDSPLHF
TRBJ1-1	TRBV9	.	TGTGCCAGCAGCGTAGGGAACAGGCCGAACACTGAAGCTTTCTTT	CASSVGNRPNTEAFF
TRBJ1-4	TRBV5-1	TRBD1	TGCGCCAGCAGCTTGGAAGGACAGGGGGCGCATAGAACGGCGAAACTGTTTTTT	CASSLEGQGAHRTAKLFF
TRBJ2-1	TRBV9	TRBD2	TGTGCCAGCAGCGCGGGACTAGCGGGCCACAATGAGCAGTTCTTC	CASSAGLAGHNEQFF
TRBJ2-7	TRBV24-1	TRBD1	TGTGCCACCATATCAGAGGACAGGCCGCGCCTTTACGAGCAGTACTTC	CATISEDRPRLYEQYF
TRBJ1-2	TRBV5-1	.	TGCGCCAGCACTGGACACTCAGCTAACTATGGCTACACCTTC	CASTGHSANYGYTF